The next 20 T cell receptor beta chains were all read from a single sample in a study of human T cells and chemical hapten exposure. Time point reported: pre-sensitization, week 0. Treatment here: therapeutic diphenylcyclopropenone sensitization with weekly scalp DPC. Via MiXCR, TCRdb re-called the RACE reads, giving one row per CDR3 protein. The table has a few hundred thousand distinct CDR3 sequences, about 9% seen once. The starting material was whole blood, obtained in connection with sensitization to the hapten diphenylcyclopropenone (DPC). The receptors stem from a woman in her forties with alopecia areata. Some clones in this sample may be carry-over from other donors' samples.

The J gene is TRBJ2-6, the V gene TRBV7-2; 9 positions agree with TRBD2. Germline V lookup: CDR1 SGHTA, CDR2 FQGNSA. V gave up 4 bases and J gave up 2 bases; unmatched junction bases: 9. The length of the CDR3 is 18 residues. CDR3 nucleotide sequence: TGTGCCAGCAGCTCCTCTCTAGCGGGGAGTGCTGGGGCCAACGTCCTGACTTTC. This translates into CASSSSLAGSAGANVLTF. Full variable domain (rest looked up from reference TRBV7-2 and TRBJ2-6): GAGVSQSPSNKVTEKGKDVELRCDPISGHTALYWYRQSLGQGLEFLIYFQGNSAPDKSGLPSDRFSAERTGGSVSTLTIQRTQQEDSAVYLCASSSSLAGSAGANVLTFGAGSRLTVL.

Of note for this clonotype: Because the CDR3 is missing its conserved closing phenylalanine or tryptophan, this is likely a read error. V and J are TRBV7-2 and TRBJ2-3; D may be TRBD2 (5 bases). Looked up from germline, CDR1 is SGHTA and CDR2 is FQGNSA. V lost 0 bases to trimming and J lost 6 bases, with 10 bases between them. The CDR3 totals 14 residues. In DNA form, the CDR3 reads TGTGCCAGCAGCTTAGCGGGAGCTACTGATACGCAGTATTAT. Translation gives CASSLAGATDTQYY.

The table lists this clonotype with a few counts. The V call is TRBV7-9, the J call TRBJ2-7; no clear D gene. The germline CDR1 and CDR2 sequences are SEHNR and FQNEAQ (reference sequence). The CDR3 loop spans 13 amino acids. Between the trimmed V and J ends, which lost 3 bases and 5 bases, there was a span of 11 bases. The CDR3 protein is CASSFARNDEQYF. The DNA of the CDR3 is TGTGCCAGCAGCTTTGCTAGAAACGACGAGCAGTACTTC.

J is TRBJ2-1 and V is TRBV12-3 or TRBV12-4, with 9 nucleotides matching TRBD1. The CDR3 is made up of 14 amino acids. J was trimmed by 8 bases and V by 7 bases; bases with no gene match: 9. The CDR3, as DNA: TGTGCCAGCAAGGGACAGGGATTGATCGATGAGCAGTTCTTC. Translating it yields CASKGQGLIDEQFF.

The chain uses TRBV7-8 and TRBJ2-5; D may be TRBD1 (6 bases). CDR3 length: 13 residues. Trimming took off 5 bases at V and 6 bases at J, with 13 bases between the two ends. Per the germline V gene, CDR1 is SGHVS and CDR2 is FQNEAQ. The CDR3 spells CASSIGRGQTQYF. DNA for the CDR3: TGTGCCAGCAGCATCGGCAGGGGTCAGACCCAGTACTTC.

This clonotype was recorded at least ten times. The chain links TRBV4-1 to TRBJ2-7, with 7 bases lining up with TRBD2. The V gene's germline CDR1 is MGHRA and CDR2 YSYEKL. The junction had 5 bases not matched to a gene; V was cut back by 3 bases and J by 0 bases. This CDR3 comprises 15 residues. In DNA form, the CDR3 reads TGCGCCAGCAGCCAGGGGCTAGCGGCCTCCTACGAGCAGTACTTC. Its translation: CASSQGLAASYEQYF.

This clonotype was seen only a few times. This chain joins TRBV6-6 and TRBJ1-4, with D possibly matching TRBD1 (6 bases). Trimming took 2 bases from V and 3 from J, leaving 16 bases between them. The germline gives CDR1 MNHNY, CDR2 SVGAGI (reference sequence). The CDR3 is made up of 17 amino acids. For the CDR3, the DNA is TGTGCCAGCAGTTACCTACGCTCAGGGGTAGCTAATGAAAAACTGTTTTTT. It translates to CASSYLRSGVANEKLFF.

In this sample, this clonotype turned up a few times. This chain uses TRBV29-1 with TRBJ2-1; 7 bases match TRBD2. The J segment lost 6 bases and the V segment lost 6 bases, leaving 11 bases of the junction unmatched. Germline CDR1 SQVTM, CDR2 ANQGSEA. CDR3 length: 14 amino acids. Written as DNA, the CDR3 is TGCAGCGTCTCACCCGCGGGAGAGGCCAATGAGCAGTTCTTC. It yields the protein CSVSPAGEANEQFF.

The V call is TRBV4-3, the J call TRBJ2-7; 12 bases map to TRBD2. V was clipped by 3 bases and J by 1 base; unmatched bases: 7. This CDR3 comprises 17 residues. Germline CDR1 and CDR2: LGHNA and YSLEER. As DNA, the CDR3 is TGCGCCAGCAGCCACTCGACCGGACTAGCGGGGTCCTACGAGCAGTACTTC. It is translated as CASSHSTGLAGSYEQYF.

The genes are TRBV6-1 and TRBJ2-3; weak D call: TRBD1 (5 bases). This CDR3 is 15 amino acids long. The germline CDR1 and CDR2 sequences are MNHNS and SASEGT. Trimming pared 3 bases from V and 3 bases from J, leaving 13 bases between. The chain's CDR3 is CASSEGRVRTDTQYF. As DNA, the CDR3 is TGTGCCAGCAGTGAGGGCAGGGTGAGGACAGATACGCAGTATTTT.

As for this clonotype: A much more abundant neighbour one base away suggests this may be a read error. The chain is built from TRBV28 and TRBJ2-7; 7 bases match TRBD1. The germline CDR1 and CDR2 sequences are MDHEN and SYDVKM. This CDR3 is built from 15 residues. CDR3 region: CASSPAGTEIHERYF. CDR3 nucleotides: TGTGCCAGCAGTCCGGCCGGGACAGAAATCCACGAGCGGTACTTC.

The V gene is TRBV7-6, the J gene TRBJ2-1; 13 bases match TRBD2. The CDR3 sequence is 16 residues long. Unmatched junction bases numbered 3, after V lost 1 base and J lost 6 bases. Germline V gives CDR1 SGHVS, CDR2 FNYEAQ. CDR3 loop: CASSLEGTSGVNEQFF. The CDR3 nucleotides are TGTGCCAGCAGCTTAGAAGGGACTAGCGGGGTCAATGAGCAGTTCTTC.

The chain uses TRBV4-2 and TRBJ2-1; 7 nucleotides agree with TRBD2. Germline loops: CDR1 LGHNA, CDR2 YNFKEQ. The CDR3 is 14 amino acids. V lost 0 bases, J lost 11 bases, and 7 bases stayed unmatched. The CDR3 sequence is CASSQDKSSGKQFF. DNA of the CDR3: TGTGCCAGCAGCCAAGATAAGTCTAGCGGCAAGCAGTTCTTC.

This clonotype was seen many times. The chain employs TRBV7-2 and TRBJ1-5; D is ambiguous. The CDR3 covers 14 residues. Germline CDR1 and CDR2: SGHTA and FQGNSA. Deletions cut 0 bases from V and 0 bases from J, with 3 bases between. CDR3 loop: CASSLAVSNQPQHF. The CDR3 coding sequence is TGTGCCAGCAGCTTAGCGGTTAGCAATCAGCCCCAGCATTTT. Combining the CDR3 with reference TRBV7-2 and TRBJ1-5 gives the whole variable domain GAGVSQSPSNKVTEKGKDVELRCDPISGHTALYWYRQSLGQGLEFLIYFQGNSAPDKSGLPSDRFSAERTGGSVSTLTIQRTQQEDSAVYLCASSLAVSNQPQHFGDGTRLSIL.

The rearrangement uses TRBV7-9 and TRBJ2-2; D unclear. The V gene lost 5 bases and the J gene lost 4 bases, with 8 bases spanning the gap. The CDR3 sequence is 13 residues long. Germline V CDR1 and CDR2: SEHNR, FQNEAQ (reference sequence). CDR3 nucleotides: TGTGCCAGCAGCCAAATCATCACCGGGGAGCTGTTTTTT. Protein sequence: CASSQIITGELFF.

This chain links TRBV4-2 with TRBJ2-2; TRBD2 aligns across 9 bases. Germline lookup yields CDR1 LGHNA and CDR2 YNFKEQ. The CDR3 consists of 17 residues. Germline trimming cut 4 bases from V and 8 bases from J; bases unmatched to any gene: 14. CDR3 amino acids: CASSPRGAGGPEGELFF. For the CDR3, the DNA is TGTGCCAGCAGCCCCCGGGGAGCGGGAGGCCCGGAGGGGGAGCTGTTTTTT.

The chain is built from TRBV20-1 and TRBJ2-1; maybe TRBD1 (5 bases). The CDR3 runs to 12 residues. V lost 1 base and J 13 bases, leaving 14 bases between the germline ends. The germline gives CDR1 DFQATT, CDR2 SNEGSKA (reference sequence). The CDR3 bases are TGCAGTGCTAGAGGGGTTGTCAGGGCACAGTTCTTC. Translated: CSARGVVRAQFF.

This clonotype was seen a few times. The V gene is TRBV12-3 or TRBV12-4, the J gene TRBJ1-4; 10 nucleotides line up with TRBD1. J gave up 6 bases and V 5 bases, and 12 bases lay outside the gene matches. CDR3 length equals 17 residues. As DNA, the CDR3 is TGTGCCAGCAGTCCCAACGCTGGACAGGGGGAAGATGAAAAACTGTTTTTT. Amino acids: CASSPNAGQGEDEKLFF.

The chain couples TRBV20-1 to TRBJ2-7; possibly TRBD2 for D (6 bases). Trimming removed 0 bases at V and 5 bases at J, with 17 bases between. The CDR3 length is 15 residues. Germline assignment: CDR1 DFQATT and CDR2 SNEGSKA (reference sequence). The CDR3 DNA reads as TGCAGTGCTAGAGATCGGCTAGCGTCTAGGAACGAGCAGTACTTC. Translation gives CSARDRLASRNEQYF.

This clonotype has only a few counts. The chain combines TRBV6-2 or TRBV6-3 with TRBJ2-7, with 7 bases lining up with TRBD1. The J segment lost 0 bases and the V segment lost 0 bases, leaving 14 bases of the junction unmatched. From germline, CDR1 is MNHEY and CDR2 SVGEGT. The CDR3 has 19 residues. CDR3 loop: CASSYSSGPGQISSYEQYF. DNA for the CDR3: TGTGCCAGCAGTTACTCTTCGGGGCCGGGACAGATAAGCTCCTACGAGCAGTACTTC.